This T cell receptor beta chain is drawn from a study of CD8 T cells in ankylosing spondylitis. Study outcomes and limitations: Some of these motif variants have turned up before, in reports on reactive arthritis synovial fluid and blood.

Libraries for TCR beta were made by quantitative 5'-RACE with molecular barcodes. TCRdb redid the calling of the 5' RACE reads with MiXCR, one entry per CDR3 protein. The data show around 330,000 distinct CDR3 sequences, with 11% seen just once and about 10% held by the top ten. Only a few counts were recorded for this clonotype. Its antigen remains unknown. Germline V gives CDR1 SGHTA, CDR2 FQGNSA. V shed 3 bases and J shed 8 bases, with 13 bases lying between them. The CDR3 is 14 residues long. The chain couples TRBV7-2 to TRBJ1-4; maybe TRBD1 (5 bases). The sequencing sample was made of blood, either unsorted or a sorted T cell fraction (not recorded which). The TCR comes from a female donor with ankylosing spondylitis or in good health (not recorded which). The CDR3 sequence is CASSFGTGREKLFF. The CDR3 region has the DNA TGTGCCAGCAGCTTCGGGACCGGCAGGGAAAAACTGTTTTTT.